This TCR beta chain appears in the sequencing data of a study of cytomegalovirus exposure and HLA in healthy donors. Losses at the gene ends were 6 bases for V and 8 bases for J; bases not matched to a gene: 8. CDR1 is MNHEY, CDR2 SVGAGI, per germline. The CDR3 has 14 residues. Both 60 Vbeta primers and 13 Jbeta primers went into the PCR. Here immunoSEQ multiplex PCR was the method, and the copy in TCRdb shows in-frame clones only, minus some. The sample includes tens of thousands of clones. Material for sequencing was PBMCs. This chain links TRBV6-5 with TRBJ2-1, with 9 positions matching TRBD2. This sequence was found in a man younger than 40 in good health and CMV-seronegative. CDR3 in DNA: TGTGCCAGCAGCGAACCTAGCGGGATCTATGAGCAGTTCTTC. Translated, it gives CASSEPSGIYEQFF.